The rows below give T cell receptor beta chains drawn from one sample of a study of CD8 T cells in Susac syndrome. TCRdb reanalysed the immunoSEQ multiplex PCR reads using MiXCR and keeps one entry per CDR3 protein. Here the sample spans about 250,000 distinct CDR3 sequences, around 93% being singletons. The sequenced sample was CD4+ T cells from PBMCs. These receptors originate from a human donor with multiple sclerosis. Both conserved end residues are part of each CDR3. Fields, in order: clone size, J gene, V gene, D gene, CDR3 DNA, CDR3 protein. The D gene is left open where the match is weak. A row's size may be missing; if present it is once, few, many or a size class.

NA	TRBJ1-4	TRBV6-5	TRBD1	TGTGCCAGCAGTCAGGGGACAGGACAGGGAAAACTGTTTTTT	CASSQGTGQGKLFF
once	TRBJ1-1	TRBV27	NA	TGTGCCAGCAGTTTATCAGGGTTTCGTGGCACTGAAGCTTTCTTT	CASSLSGFRGTEAFF
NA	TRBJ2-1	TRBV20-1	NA	TGCAGTGCCCACGGGAACCCGGCGCAGTTCTTC	CSAHGNPAQFF
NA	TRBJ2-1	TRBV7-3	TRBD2	TGTGCCAGCGTCCGAACTAGCGGGACACTCAATGAGCAGTTCTTC	CASVRTSGTLNEQFF
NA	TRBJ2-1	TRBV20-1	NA	TGCAGTGCAAGGCGTGGGGGTGCCTACAATGAGCAGTTCTTC	CSARRGGAYNEQFF
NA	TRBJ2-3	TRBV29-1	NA	TGCAGCCACGTTGCCTCACAGATCACAGATACGCAGTATTTT	CSHVASQITDTQYF
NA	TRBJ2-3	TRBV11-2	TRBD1	TGTGCCAGCAGCTCCTTCTCCGGGACAGGGGATGGAGATACGCAGTATTTT	CASSSFSGTGDGDTQYF
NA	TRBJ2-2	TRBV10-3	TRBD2	TGTGCCATCAGTGACCCGGGAGGGACGAACACCGGGGAGCTGTTTTTT	CAISDPGGTNTGELFF
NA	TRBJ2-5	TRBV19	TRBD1	TGTGCCAGCAGTACCCTGGCAGGGGGAGAGACCCAGTACTTC	CASSTLAGGETQYF
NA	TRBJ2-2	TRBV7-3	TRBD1	TGTGCCAGCAGCTGGAACCGGGACAGGGCCGGGGAGCTGTTTTTT	CASSWNRDRAGELFF
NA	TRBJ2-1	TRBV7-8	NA	TGTGCCAGCAGCTTCGGGCGTGGTGAGCAGTTCTTC	CASSFGRGEQFF
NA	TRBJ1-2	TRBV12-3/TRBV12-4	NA	TGTGCCAGCAGTTTTAATAGGAGGGTAGATGGCTACACCTTC	CASSFNRRVDGYTF
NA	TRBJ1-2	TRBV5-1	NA	TGCGCCAGCAGGATACCAGGGGATTACTATGGCTACACCTTC	CASRIPGDYYGYTF
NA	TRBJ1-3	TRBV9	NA	TGTGCCAGCAGCAACGGACGACATGAGGACACCATATATTTT	CASSNGRHEDTIYF
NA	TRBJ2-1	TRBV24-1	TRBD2	TGTGCCACCAGTGATCCCGTAGGCCGGGGGAGGGATGAGCAGTTCTTC	CATSDPVGRGRDEQFF
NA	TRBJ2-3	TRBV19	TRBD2	TGTGCCAGTAGTACGCGGACTAGCGGGTGGAGCACAGATACGCAGTATTTT	CASSTRTSGWSTDTQYF
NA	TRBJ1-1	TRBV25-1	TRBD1	TGTGCCAGCTTAGGGACAGCGAGTGAAGCTTTCTTT	CASLGTASEAFF
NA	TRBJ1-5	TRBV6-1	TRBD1	TGTGCCAGCAGTAGACAGGGGCCGGGACAGCCCCAGCATTTT	CASSRQGPGQPQHF
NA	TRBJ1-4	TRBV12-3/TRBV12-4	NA	TGTGCCAGTGGCCGGGGCTCTGAAAAACTGTTTTTT	CASGRGSEKLFF
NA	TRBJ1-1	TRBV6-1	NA	TGTGCCAGCAGTGAACGGTCCACGAACACTGAAGCTTTCTTT	CASSERSTNTEAFF
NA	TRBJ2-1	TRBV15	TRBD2	TGTGCCACCAGCAGTACACTAGCGAGATCACGATCCTACAATGAGCAGTTCTTC	CATSSTLARSRSYNEQFF
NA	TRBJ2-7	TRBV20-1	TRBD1	TGCAGTGCTTTTACCGGGACAGGGTCCTACGAGCAGTACTTC	CSAFTGTGSYEQYF
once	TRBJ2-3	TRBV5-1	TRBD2	TGCGCCAGCATCCAGCGGGGGCCCCCCGATACGCAGTATTTT	CASIQRGPPDTQYF